A selection of T cell receptor beta chains follows, all from one sample in a study of identical twins. TCRdb reprocessed the 5' RACE reads with MiXCR, giving one entry per CDR3 protein. The table has about 190,000 distinct CDR3 sequences, roughly 15% seen once. The sample was also linked to a second study, of T cells expressing NK-cell markers.

The sample comprised CD8+ T cells sorted from blood. The receptors here all came from a woman aged 18-29 years in good health. The CDR3 runs from the conserved cysteine through the conserved F or W. A D gene is named only where the DNA matches it firmly. Size values are once, few and many counts, or a class for expanded clones, and some rows have none.

d_call clone_size j_call v_call cdr3_nt cdr3_aa
. few TRBJ2-2 TRBV3-1 TGTGCCAGCAGCCAGTTCATGGGAAACACCGGGGAGCTGTTTTTT CASSQFMGNTGELFF
. few TRBJ2-3 TRBV24-1 TGTGCCACCAGTGATTTAGGCAGCACAGATACGCAGTATTTT CATSDLGSTDTQYF
TRBD2 . TRBJ2-7 TRBV30 TGTGCCTGTGAGGGACTAGCGGTATACGAGCAGTACTTC CACEGLAVYEQYF
TRBD1 . TRBJ2-7 TRBV11-2 TGTGCCAGCAGCGACCGCCCCCGGACAGGGACTTCCTACGAGCAGTACTTC CASSDRPRTGTSYEQYF
. few TRBJ2-1 TRBV4-1 TGCGCCAGCAGCCTACTTATGTCTGGGGTTGAGCAGTTCTTC CASSLLMSGVEQFF
. many TRBJ2-1 TRBV29-1 TGCAGCGTCGTTGCAGGGAATGAGCAGTTCTTC CSVVAGNEQFF
. . TRBJ2-1 TRBV4-3 TGCGCCAGCAGCCAAGTTCTATGGTCCTACATCTACAATGAGCAGTTCTTC CASSQVLWSYIYNEQFF
TRBD2 . TRBJ2-7 TRBV12-5 TGTGCTAGTGGTTTACGCCACGCGGGACTAGCGGGGGACCTTAACTACGAGCAGTACTTC CASGLRHAGLAGDLNYEQYF
. few TRBJ1-1 TRBV4-1 TGCGCCAGCAGACGCAACCGCGGAACCCACACTGAAGCTTTCTTT CASRRNRGTHTEAFF
. . TRBJ2-1 TRBV7-9 TGTGCCAGCAGCTTAGGGACGGAGGAGCAGTTCTTC CASSLGTEEQFF
TRBD1 . TRBJ1-2 TRBV5-1 TGCGCCAGCAGTTCACGGGACAGGGGGCCATTTGGTTATGGCTACACCTTC CASSSRDRGPFGYGYTF
. . TRBJ2-4 TRBV6-2/TRBV6-3 TGTGCCAGCAGTTACTCGATACGGACCAAGGGGGCCAAAAACATTCAGTACTTC CASSYSIRTKGAKNIQYF
. . TRBJ2-4 TRBV3-1 TGTGCCAGCAGTAACCGGGACGTGGGCAAAAACATTCAGTACTTC CASSNRDVGKNIQYF
. few TRBJ2-3 TRBV7-7 TGTGCCAGCGCGGGGGCGTGGGAGGATACGCAGTATTTT CASAGAWEDTQYF
. few TRBJ2-3 TRBV3-1 TGTGCCAGCAGCCCCCAGAGCGGTACGCAGTATTTT CASSPQSGTQYF
TRBD2 . TRBJ2-7 TRBV7-8 TGTGCCAGCAGCACGAGTCGGGGGGGATCCTACGAGCAGTACTTC CASSTSRGGSYEQYF
TRBD2 few TRBJ2-1 TRBV5-6 TGTGCCAGCAGCTTGGGACTAGCGGGAGAAGGGAGTGAGCAGTTCTTC CASSLGLAGEGSEQFF
TRBD2 . TRBJ2-4 TRBV5-1 TGCGCCAGCAGCCAACTAGCGGTACTAGCCAAAAACATTCAGTACTTC CASSQLAVLAKNIQYF
. many TRBJ2-7 TRBV4-3 TGCGCCAGCAGCCAAGACTCACGATCTACGGACGCCTATAGATACGAGCAGTACTTC CASSQDSRSTDAYRYEQYF
TRBD1 . TRBJ1-4 TRBV7-8 TGTGCCAGCAGCTTCAGGGGGACTAATGAAAAACTGTTTTTT CASSFRGTNEKLFF
. few TRBJ1-1 TRBV9 TGTGCCAGCAGCCTTGGGTGGGGACCCACTGAAGCTTTCTTT CASSLGWGPTEAFF
TRBD2 . TRBJ2-1 TRBV19 TGTGCCAGTAGTACCAGCGGGAGTATGGTCAATGAGCAGTTCTTC CASSTSGSMVNEQFF
. . TRBJ2-1 TRBV19 TGTGCCAGTAGCCTCGACGCTACTGAGCAGTTCTTC CASSLDATEQFF
TRBD1 . TRBJ2-1 TRBV7-6 TGTGCCAGCAGCTTAGGGACAGGAAACAATGAGCAGTTCTTC CASSLGTGNNEQFF
. . TRBJ2-4 TRBV6-5 TGTGCCAGCAGTTACGATACAGGGAACTTC CASSYDTGNF
. . TRBJ2-6 TRBV29-1 TGCAGCGCTAGGACACACTCTGGGGCCAACGTCCTGACTTTC CSARTHSGANVLTF
. . TRBJ2-2 TRBV6-5 TGTGCCAGCAGTTTACAGGGAAACACCGGGGAGCTGTTTTTT CASSLQGNTGELFF
. . TRBJ1-6 TRBV11-1 TGTGCCAGCAGCCCCGACCTTACGACGGCTACGTATAATTCACCCCTCCACTTT CASSPDLTTATYNSPLHF
. many TRBJ1-1 TRBV6-2/TRBV6-3 TGTGCCAGCAGTTATTATTCGGTACAGGGCCTTCTAAGGAACACTGAAGCTTTCTTT CASSYYSVQGLLRNTEAFF
. . TRBJ2-6 TRBV12-3/TRBV12-4 TGTGCCAGCAGTTTCCCAGCCTACTCTGGGGCCAACGTCCTGACTTTC CASSFPAYSGANVLTF
TRBD1 . TRBJ1-2 TRBV27 TGTGCCAGCAGCCCGGGGCAGGGGGTTCTGGATGGCTACACCTTC CASSPGQGVLDGYTF
. . TRBJ2-2 TRBV2 TGTGCCAGCAGTAGTCACCCCAGGGCCGGGGAGCTGTTTTTT CASSSHPRAGELFF
. few TRBJ2-2 TRBV20-1 TGCAGTGCTGAAGGTCCGGGACACCCGGGCGGGGAGCTGTTTTTT CSAEGPGHPGGELFF
. few TRBJ2-5 TRBV20-1 TGCAGTGCGAGAGCTCTAAGCGTCCAAGAGACCCAGTACTTC CSARALSVQETQYF
TRBD1 few TRBJ2-3 TRBV20-1 TGCAGTGCTTGGGACAGCCTCACAGATACGCAGTATTTT CSAWDSLTDTQYF
. few TRBJ2-1 TRBV12-5 TGTGCTAGTGGTTCGCCTTCAGCCCCGCCGGGAAACAATGAGCAGTTCTTC CASGSPSAPPGNNEQFF
TRBD2 . TRBJ2-1 TRBV20-1 TGCAGTGCTAGAGATCTCGGGAGGACCTACAATGAGCAGTTCTTC CSARDLGRTYNEQFF
TRBD2 . TRBJ2-7 TRBV3-1 TGTGCCAGCAGCTTTCGGACTAGTACACTGTACGAGCAGTACTTC CASSFRTSTLYEQYF
. . TRBJ2-3 TRBV7-8 TGTGCCAGCAGCTTGCCGGGAGATACGCAGTATTTT CASSLPGDTQYF
. . TRBJ2-1 TRBV7-8 TGTGCCAGCATAAGAGGGGGACCCTACAATGAGCAGTTCTTC CASIRGGPYNEQFF
. few TRBJ1-2 TRBV14 TGTGCCAGCAGCCAAGTCGGCAGGGATGGCTACACCTTC CASSQVGRDGYTF
. many TRBJ1-1 TRBV12-3/TRBV12-4 TGTGCCAGCAGTTTTTCTGAAGCTTTCTTT CASSFSEAFF
. few TRBJ1-4 TRBV12-3/TRBV12-4 TGTGCCAGCAGGGCCAACGCTGGTGAGACAGTTAATGAAAAACTGTTTTTT CASRANAGETVNEKLFF
TRBD2 . TRBJ2-1 TRBV27 TGTGCCAGCAGTCCGGGACTAGCGGGAGTGTTCGACAATGAGCAGTTCTTC CASSPGLAGVFDNEQFF
TRBD2 few TRBJ2-5 TRBV20-1 TGCAGTGCCCCTTCGGGGGGCCGGGGGACTAGCCAAGAGACCCAGTACTTC CSAPSGGRGTSQETQYF
TRBD2 . TRBJ2-3 TRBV5-1 TGCGCCAGCAGCTTCGGGACTAGCGGGGGGGCCGCGAAAGATACGCAGTATTTT CASSFGTSGGAAKDTQYF
TRBD1 . TRBJ2-5 TRBV27 TGTGCCAGCAGTTTATTAAACTACAGGGGCTCCCGGGAGACCCAGTACTTC CASSLLNYRGSRETQYF
TRBD2 . TRBJ2-1 TRBV6-2/TRBV6-3 TGTGCCAGCAGTCTCCAACTAGCGGGGGTTTACAATGAGCAGTTCTTC CASSLQLAGVYNEQFF
. few TRBJ2-7 TRBV20-1 TGCAGTGCTAGAGTTGGCCGGCGCTCCTACGAGCAGTACTTC CSARVGRRSYEQYF
TRBD1 many TRBJ1-1 TRBV9 TGTGCCAGCAGCGCGGGACAGCCGAACACTGAAGCTTTCTTT CASSAGQPNTEAFF
TRBD2 . TRBJ2-7 TRBV5-1 TGCGCCAGCAGCTCTCTAGCGGACTCCTACGAGCAGTACTTC CASSSLADSYEQYF
. few TRBJ2-5 TRBV30 TGTGCCTGGAGTTCCGGAGAGACCCAGTACTTC CAWSSGETQYF
. few TRBJ2-3 TRBV4-3 TGCGCCAGCAGCCCCGGAAGAAAGGGCACAGATACGCAGTATTTT CASSPGRKGTDTQYF
. . TRBJ2-4 TRBV29-1 TGCAGCGTTGCCCCAGGTGAGGGTCTCGGCATTCAGTACTTC CSVAPGEGLGIQYF
TRBD2 few TRBJ2-2 TRBV7-8 TGTGCCAGCAGCTTCTCTTTAGCGGGGGGCAACACCGGGGAGCTGTTTTTT CASSFSLAGGNTGELFF
TRBD2 . TRBJ2-3 TRBV7-2 TGTGCCAGCAGCCCAAGACTAGCGGGGATCACAGATACGCAGTATTTT CASSPRLAGITDTQYF
TRBD1 once TRBJ2-7 TRBV12-3/TRBV12-4 TGTGCCAGCAGTTCCGGGACAGGCTTCTCCTACGAGCAGTACTTC CASSSGTGFSYEQYF
TRBD1 . TRBJ1-1 TRBV6-1 TGTGCCTCTTACAGGGGGCGCATCACTGAAGCTTTCTTT CASYRGRITEAFF
TRBD1 . TRBJ1-2 TRBV29-1 TGCAGCGTTGGTCCCGGGACAGGGAATGGCTACACCTTC CSVGPGTGNGYTF
. . TRBJ2-7 TRBV6-7 TGTGCCCGCGGGCAGGTAGCGGCCATCTCCTACGAGCAGTACTTC CARGQVAAISYEQYF